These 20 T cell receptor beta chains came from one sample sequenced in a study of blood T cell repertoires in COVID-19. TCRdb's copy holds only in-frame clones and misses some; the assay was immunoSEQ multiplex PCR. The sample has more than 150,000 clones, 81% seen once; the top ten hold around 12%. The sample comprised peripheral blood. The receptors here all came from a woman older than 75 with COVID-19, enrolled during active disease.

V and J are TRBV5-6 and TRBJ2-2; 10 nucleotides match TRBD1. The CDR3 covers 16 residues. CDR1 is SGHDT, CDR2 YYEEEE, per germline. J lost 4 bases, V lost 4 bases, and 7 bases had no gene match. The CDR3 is CASSDRDRGLTGELFF. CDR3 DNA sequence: TGTGCCAGCAGCGACCGGGACAGGGGCCTCACCGGGGAGCTGTTTTTT. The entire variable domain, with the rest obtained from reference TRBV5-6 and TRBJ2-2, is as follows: DAGVTQSPTHLIKTRGQQVTLRCSPKSGHDTVSWYQQALGQGPQFIFQYYEEEERQRGNFPDRFSGHQFPNYSSELNVNALLLGDSALYLCASSDRDRGLTGELFFGEGSRLTVL.

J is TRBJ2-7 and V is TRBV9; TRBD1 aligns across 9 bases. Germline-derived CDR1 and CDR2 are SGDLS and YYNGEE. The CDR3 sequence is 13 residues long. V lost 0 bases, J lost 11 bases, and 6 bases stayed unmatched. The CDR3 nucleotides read TGTGCCAGCAGCGTAGCGGACGGGGACAGGGAGTACTTC. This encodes CASSVADGDREYF.

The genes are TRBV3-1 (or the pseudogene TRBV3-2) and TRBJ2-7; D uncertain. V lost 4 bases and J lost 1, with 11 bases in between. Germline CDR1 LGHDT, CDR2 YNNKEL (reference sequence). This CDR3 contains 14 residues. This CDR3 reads CASSLLGPSYEQYF. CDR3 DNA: TGTGCCAGCAGCCTTCTTGGCCCGTCCTACGAGCAGTACTTC.

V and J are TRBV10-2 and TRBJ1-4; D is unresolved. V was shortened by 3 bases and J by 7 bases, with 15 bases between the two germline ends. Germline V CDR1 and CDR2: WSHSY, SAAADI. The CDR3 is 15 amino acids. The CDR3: CASSEVLGSGEKLFF. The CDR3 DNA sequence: TGCGCCAGCAGTGAAGTTCTGGGTTCGGGTGAAAAACTGTTTTTT.

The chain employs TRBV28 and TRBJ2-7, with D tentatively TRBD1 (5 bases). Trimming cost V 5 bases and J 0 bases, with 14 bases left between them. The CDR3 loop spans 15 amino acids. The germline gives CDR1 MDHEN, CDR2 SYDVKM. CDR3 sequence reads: CASSNTGTLSYEQYF. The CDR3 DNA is TGTGCCAGCAGTAACACAGGAACCCTCTCCTACGAGCAGTACTTC. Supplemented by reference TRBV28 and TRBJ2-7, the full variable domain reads DVKVTQSSRYLVKRTGEKVFLECVQDMDHENMFWYRQDPGLGLRLIYFSYDVKMKEKGDIPEGYSVSREKKERFSLILESASTNQTSMYLCASSNTGTLSYEQYFGPGTRLTVT.

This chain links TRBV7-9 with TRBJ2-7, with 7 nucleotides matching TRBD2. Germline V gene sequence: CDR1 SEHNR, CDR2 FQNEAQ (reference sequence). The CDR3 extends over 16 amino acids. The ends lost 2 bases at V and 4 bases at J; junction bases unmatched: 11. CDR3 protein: CASSLSGGLEGYEQYF. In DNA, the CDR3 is TGTGCCAGCAGCTTATCAGGAGGACTAGAAGGGTACGAGCAGTACTTC. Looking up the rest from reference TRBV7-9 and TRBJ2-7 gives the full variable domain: DTGVSQNPRHKITKRGQNVTFRCDPISEHNRLYWYRQTLGQGPEFLTYFQNEAQLEKSRLLSDRFSAERPKGSFSTLEIQRTEQGDSAMYLCASSLSGGLEGYEQYFGPGTRLTVT.

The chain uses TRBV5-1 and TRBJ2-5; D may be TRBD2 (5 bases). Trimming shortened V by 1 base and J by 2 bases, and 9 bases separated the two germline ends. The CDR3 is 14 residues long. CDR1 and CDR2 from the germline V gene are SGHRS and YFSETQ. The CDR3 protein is CASSLSGVQETQYF. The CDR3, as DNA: TGCGCCAGCAGCTTGTCCGGGGTACAAGAGACCCAGTACTTC.

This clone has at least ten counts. The CDR3 spells CASSRGSGGNTEAFF. DNA for the CDR3: TGCGCCAGCAGCCGTGGGTCCGGGGGGAACACTGAAGCTTTCTTT. V is TRBV5-1 and J is TRBJ1-1, with D possibly matching TRBD1 (5 bases). The CDR3 consists of 15 residues. Germline values: CDR1 SGHRS, CDR2 YFSETQ. V lost 4 bases and J 1 base, leaving 14 bases between the germline ends.

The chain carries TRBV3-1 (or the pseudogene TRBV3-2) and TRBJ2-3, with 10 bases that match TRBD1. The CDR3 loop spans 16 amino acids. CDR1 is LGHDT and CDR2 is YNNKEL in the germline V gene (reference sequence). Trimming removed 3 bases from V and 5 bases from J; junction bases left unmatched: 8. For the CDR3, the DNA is TGTGCCAGCAGCCAGAGACAGGGGGCGTTTGGAGATACGCAGTATTTT. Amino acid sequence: CASSQRQGAFGDTQYF.

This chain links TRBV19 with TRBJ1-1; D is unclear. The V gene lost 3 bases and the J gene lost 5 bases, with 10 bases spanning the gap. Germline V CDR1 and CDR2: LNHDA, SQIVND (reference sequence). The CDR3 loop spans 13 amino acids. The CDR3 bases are TGTGCCAGTAGTATTGATGGAGAGACTGAAGCTTTCTTT. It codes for CASSIDGETEAFF.

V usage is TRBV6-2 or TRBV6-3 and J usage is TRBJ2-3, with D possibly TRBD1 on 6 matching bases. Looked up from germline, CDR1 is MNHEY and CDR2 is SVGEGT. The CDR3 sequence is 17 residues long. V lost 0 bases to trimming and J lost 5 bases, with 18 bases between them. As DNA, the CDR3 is TGTGCCAGCAGTTACTCGTATTCAGAGAGGGGGAGAGATACGCAGTATTTT. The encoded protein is CASSYSYSERGRDTQYF.

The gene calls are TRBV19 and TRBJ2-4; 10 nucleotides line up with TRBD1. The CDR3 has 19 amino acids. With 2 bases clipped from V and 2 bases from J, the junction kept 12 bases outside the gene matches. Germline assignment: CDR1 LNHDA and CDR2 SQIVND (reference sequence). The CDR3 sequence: CASSIKRTGGSGTKNIQYF. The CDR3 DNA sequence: TGTGCCAGTAGTATAAAAAGGACAGGGGGTTCGGGTACCAAAAACATTCAGTACTTC.

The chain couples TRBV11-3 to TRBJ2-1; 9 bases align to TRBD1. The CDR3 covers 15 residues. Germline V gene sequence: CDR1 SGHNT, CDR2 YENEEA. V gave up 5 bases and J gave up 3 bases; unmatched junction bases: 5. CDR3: CASSQDRGSYNEQFF. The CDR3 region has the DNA TGTGCCAGCAGCCAGGACAGGGGTAGCTACAATGAGCAGTTCTTC.

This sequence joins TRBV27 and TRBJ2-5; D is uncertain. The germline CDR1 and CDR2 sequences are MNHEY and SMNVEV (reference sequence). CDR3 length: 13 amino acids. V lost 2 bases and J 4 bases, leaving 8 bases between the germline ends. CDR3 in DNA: TGTGCCAGCAGTTTACGCCGAGGAGAGACCCAGTACTTC. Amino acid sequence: CASSLRRGETQYF.

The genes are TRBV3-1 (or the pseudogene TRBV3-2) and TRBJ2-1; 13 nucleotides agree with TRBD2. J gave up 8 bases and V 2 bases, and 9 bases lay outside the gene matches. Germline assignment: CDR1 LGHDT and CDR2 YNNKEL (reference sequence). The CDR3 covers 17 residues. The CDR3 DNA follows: TGTGCCAGCAGCCAACCTCTACTAGCGGGGGGGCCCCATGAGCAGTTCTTC. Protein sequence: CASSQPLLAGGPHEQFF.

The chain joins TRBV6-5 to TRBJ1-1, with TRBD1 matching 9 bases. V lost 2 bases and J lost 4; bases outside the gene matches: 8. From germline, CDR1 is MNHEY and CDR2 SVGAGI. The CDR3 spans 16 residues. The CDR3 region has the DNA TGTGCCAGCAGTTACAACGGTGGACAGGGGTTCACTGAAGCTTTCTTT. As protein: CASSYNGGQGFTEAFF.

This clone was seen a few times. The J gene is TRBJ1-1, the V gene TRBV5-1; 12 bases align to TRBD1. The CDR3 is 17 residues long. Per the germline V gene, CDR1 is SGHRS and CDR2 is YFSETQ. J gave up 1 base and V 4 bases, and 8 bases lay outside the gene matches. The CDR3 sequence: CASSRGQGAVKNTEAFF. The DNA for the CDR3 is TGCGCCAGCAGCCGGGGACAGGGGGCGGTCAAGAACACTGAAGCTTTCTTT.

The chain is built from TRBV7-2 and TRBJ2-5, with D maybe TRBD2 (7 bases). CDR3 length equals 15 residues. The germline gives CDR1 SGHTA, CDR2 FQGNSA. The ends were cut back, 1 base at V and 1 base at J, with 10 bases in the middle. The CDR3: CASSLGRGGQETQYF. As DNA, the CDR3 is TGTGCCAGCAGCTTAGGAAGGGGGGGCCAAGAGACCCAGTACTTC.

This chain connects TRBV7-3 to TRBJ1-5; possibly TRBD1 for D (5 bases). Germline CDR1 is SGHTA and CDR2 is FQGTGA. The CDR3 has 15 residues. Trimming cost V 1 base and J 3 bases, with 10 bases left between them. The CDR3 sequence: CASSLNPGPNQPQHF. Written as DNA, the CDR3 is TGTGCCAGCAGCTTAAACCCAGGGCCCAATCAGCCCCAGCATTTT.

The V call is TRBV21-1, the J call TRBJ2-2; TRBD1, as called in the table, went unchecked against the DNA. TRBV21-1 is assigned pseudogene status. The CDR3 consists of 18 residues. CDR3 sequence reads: CASSKVVPGQGHTGELFF. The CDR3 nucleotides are TGTGCCAGCAGCAAAGTTGTCCCTGGACAGGGACACACCGGGGAGCTGTTTTTT.